Listed here are 20 T cell receptor beta chains from one sample, sequenced in a study of OX40 agonist ivuxolimab in advanced cancers. Data came from immunoSEQ multiplex PCR; TCRdb stores just in-frame clones and leaves some out. Of tens of thousands of clones listed, roughly 88% were seen once; the top ten hold around 2.8%. Sequencing used CD4+ or CD8+ T cells sorted from blood, obtained in a trial of the OX40 agonist ivuxolimab. These receptor sequences come from an adult with an advanced solid tumor such as melanoma, head and neck, liver or kidney cancer.

The chain's CDR3 is CASSPMTGGSYNEQFF. The CDR3 nucleotides are TGTGCCAGCTCACCAATGACGGGGGGGTCCTACAATGAGCAGTTCTTC. The chain carries TRBV18 and TRBJ2-1; 8 bases are shared with TRBD2. Trimming took 2 bases from V and 1 from J; bases not matched to a gene: 4. Germline CDR1 KGHSH, CDR2 LQKENI. This CDR3 has 16 residues.

This clone was seen a handful of times. This chain joins TRBV5-4 and TRBJ2-1, with TRBD2 identical over 11 bases. The CDR3 is 14 amino acids. V lost 2 bases to trimming and J lost 9 bases; unmatched junction nucleotides: 4. Germline CDR1 is SGHNT and CDR2 is YYREEE (reference sequence). The CDR3 loop reads CASSFLAGGLEQFF. The CDR3 nucleotides are TGTGCCAGCAGCTTCCTAGCGGGGGGCCTTGAGCAGTTCTTC.

The rearrangement links TRBV30 to TRBJ2-7; the D gene is possibly TRBD2 (6 bases). This CDR3 has 14 amino acids. Germline V gene lookup returns CDR1 GTSNPN and CDR2 SVGIG (reference sequence). Trimming left V 0 bases short and J 1 base short, with 10 bases between. In nucleotides, the CDR3 is TGTGCCTGGAGTGTCATCGGGGGATCCTACGAGCAGTACTTC. Translation gives CAWSVIGGSYEQYF. Together with reference TRBV30 and TRBJ2-7, the CDR3 gives the full variable domain: SQTIHQWPATLVQPVGSPLSLECTVEGTSNPNLYWYRQAAGRGLQLLFYSVGIGQISSEVPQNLSASRPQDRQFILSSKKLLLSDSGFYLCAWSVIGGSYEQYFGPGTRLTVT.

The rearrangement links TRBV7-9 to TRBJ1-1, with a tentative D call TRBD1 (5 bases). The CDR3 runs to 12 residues. Trimming pared 5 bases from V and 4 bases from J, leaving 8 bases between. Looked up from germline, CDR1 is SEHNR and CDR2 is FQNEAQ (reference sequence). DNA for the CDR3: TGTGCCAGCAGCCCCGGGGGCACTGAAGCTTTCTTT. Its translation: CASSPGGTEAFF.

The chain uses TRBV6-5 and TRBJ1-1; weak D call: TRBD1 (6 bases). Germline V gene sequence: CDR1 MNHEY, CDR2 SVGAGI. V dropped 6 bases and J dropped 0 bases, with 11 bases sitting between them. This CDR3 comprises 14 residues. The CDR3 region is CASSTGLMNTEAFF. In nucleotides, the CDR3 is TGTGCCAGCAGCACAGGGCTAATGAACACTGAAGCTTTCTTT.

The chain is built from TRBV28 and TRBJ1-2, with 7 positions matching TRBD1. The length of the CDR3 is 14 residues. Germline-derived CDR1 and CDR2 are MDHEN and SYDVKM. Germline trimming cut 6 bases from V and 2 bases from J; bases unmatched to any gene: 6. CDR3 loop: CASSIGQVNYGYTF. The CDR3 region has the DNA TGTGCCAGCAGCATCGGACAGGTCAACTATGGCTACACCTTC.

CDR3 sequence: CASSPPGPPRGYF. Here the CDR3 DNA reads TGTGCCAGCAGCCCCCCCGGGCCTCCACGCGGGTACTTC. The rearrangement uses TRBV7-2 and TRBJ2-5; D remains unclear. The CDR3 is 13 residues long. CDR1 and CDR2 (germline): SGHTA, FQGNSA. The V end was cut by 5 bases, the J end by 13 bases, with 20 bases between.

The chain recombines TRBV10-1 with TRBJ2-3, with TRBD2 matching 13 bases. CDR1 WNHNN and CDR2 SYGVQD come from the germline V gene (reference sequence). V was clipped by 0 bases and J by 0 bases; unmatched bases: 12. The CDR3 has 21 amino acids. The CDR3 DNA follows: TGCGCCAGCAGTGAGTCGGGAGGCGGACTAGCGGGAGTTCCTAGCACAGATACGCAGTATTTT. Its translation: CASSESGGGLAGVPSTDTQYF.

V and J are TRBV19 and TRBJ2-5; possibly TRBD1 for D (5 bases). The CDR3 is 15 residues long. V lost 7 bases, J lost 4 bases, and 19 bases lay in between. Germline CDR1 is LNHDA and CDR2 is SQIVND (reference sequence). The CDR3 coding sequence is TGTGCCAGTATCCTCAGGGCCAACGGGTTAGAGACCCAGTACTTC. It encodes CASILRANGLETQYF.

The genes are TRBV5-1 and TRBJ2-5; 8 nucleotides agree with TRBD1. V lost 3 bases and J lost 3; bases outside the gene matches: 7. CDR1 and CDR2 (germline): SGHRS, YFSETQ. The CDR3 length is 15 residues. The CDR3 protein is CASSSGTGREETQYF. The CDR3 DNA reads as TGCGCCAGCAGCTCCGGGACAGGAAGAGAAGAGACCCAGTACTTC.

The V gene is TRBV14, the J gene TRBJ2-1; no reliable D call. V was clipped by 0 bases and J by 9 bases, with 12 bases between them. The CDR3 extends over 14 amino acids. Germline V gene sequence: CDR1 SGHDN, CDR2 FVKESK. The CDR3 is CASSQDSVVREQFF. The CDR3 region has the DNA TGTGCCAGCAGCCAAGACTCCGTGGTTCGTGAGCAGTTCTTC.

The chain couples TRBV11-3 to TRBJ2-3; D not resolved. The CDR3 is 12 amino acids. The V gene lost 8 bases and the J gene lost 4 bases, with 10 bases spanning the gap. Per germline, CDR1 SGHNT and CDR2 YENEEA. CDR3 in amino acids: CASGQLADTQYF. DNA of the CDR3: TGTGCCAGCGGGCAGTTGGCAGATACGCAGTATTTT. Supplemented by reference TRBV11-3 and TRBJ2-3, the full variable domain reads EAGVVQSPRYKIIEKKQPVAFWCNPISGHNTLYWYLQNLGQGPELLIRYENEEAVDDSQLPKDRFSAERLKGVDSTLKIQPAELGDSAVYLCASGQLADTQYFGPGTRLTVL.

The chain carries TRBV5-6 and TRBJ1-4, with D tentatively TRBD1 (6 bases). CDR1 and CDR2 from the germline V gene are SGHDT and YYEEEE. This CDR3 has 15 amino acids. V lost 1 base and J lost 8, with 15 bases in between. The CDR3 coding sequence is TGTGCCAGCAGCTTGTTGGGTCTAGGGGGGGAAAAACTGTTTTTT. Residues: CASSLLGLGGEKLFF.

V usage is TRBV27 and J usage is TRBJ2-7; TRBD2 aligns across 14 bases. Germline V gene lookup returns CDR1 MNHEY and CDR2 SMNVEV (reference sequence). After removal of 5 bases from V and 1 base from J, the junction contained 1 base not matched to a gene. CDR3 length: 15 residues. CDR3 sequence reads: CASSRTSGGSYEQYF. CDR3 bases: TGTGCCAGCAGTCGGACTAGCGGGGGGTCCTACGAGCAGTACTTC.

The V and J genes are TRBV9 and TRBJ1-1; 7 bases fit TRBD1. Per the germline V gene, CDR1 is SGDLS and CDR2 is YYNGEE. The CDR3 has 15 amino acids. The V segment lost 4 bases and the J segment 9 bases; nucleotides outside the gene matches: 15. CDR3 nucleotide sequence: TGTGCCAGCAGCCCGCATTACGAGACAGGGACCAAAGCTTTCTTT. As protein: CASSPHYETGTKAFF.

The chain has TRBV6-5 and TRBJ1-3, with 7 bases fitting TRBD1. Looked up from germline, CDR1 is MNHEY and CDR2 is SVGAGI. With V trimmed by 0 bases and J by 4 bases, 3 bases remained unmatched. CDR3 size: 15 residues. The CDR3 sequence: CASSYSTGQGNTIYF. The CDR3 DNA sequence: TGTGCCAGCAGTTACTCGACAGGGCAAGGAAACACCATATATTTT.

A single count supports this clone. CDR3 sequence: CASKVLGRSTEAFF. Here the CDR3 DNA reads TGTGCCAGCAAGGTTCTGGGTCGGAGCACTGAAGCTTTCTTT. The chain uses TRBV27 and TRBJ1-1, with no clear D. The CDR3 loop spans 14 amino acids. Germline lookup yields CDR1 MNHEY and CDR2 SMNVEV (reference sequence). Trimming shortened V by 7 bases and J by 4 bases, and 16 bases separated the two germline ends.

The chain recombines TRBV5-1 with TRBJ2-3, with TRBD2 matching 9 bases. The CDR3 has 15 residues. Germline V lookup: CDR1 SGHRS, CDR2 YFSETQ. V dropped 2 bases and J dropped 4; count of bases not matched to a gene: 5. The CDR3 spells CASSLPAGGPDTQYF. The CDR3 nucleotides are TGCGCCAGCAGCTTACCAGCGGGAGGACCAGATACGCAGTATTTT.

The gene calls are TRBV5-1 and TRBJ2-2; TRBD1 might be the D (6 bases). The V end was cut by 4 bases, the J end by 1 base, with 14 bases between. This CDR3 region has 16 residues. Looked up from germline, CDR1 is SGHRS and CDR2 is YFSETQ. Here the CDR3 reads CASSPGSRGNTGELFF. The DNA for the CDR3 is TGCGCCAGCAGCCCGGGCAGCAGGGGGAACACCGGGGAGCTGTTTTTT.

The chain has TRBV27 and TRBJ1-1; 8 nucleotides line up with TRBD1. The CDR3 has 15 residues. V shed 2 bases, J shed 5 bases, and the junction held 7 bases outside the gene matches. CDR1 is MNHEY and CDR2 is SMNVEV in the germline V gene (reference sequence). The CDR3 spells CASSLDGRGRTEAFF. DNA for the CDR3: TGTGCCAGCAGTTTAGATGGCAGGGGGCGAACTGAAGCTTTCTTT.